This TCR beta chain came from a study of blood T cell repertoires in COVID-19. Study-wide context: Acute and convalescent COVID-19 specimens originated in the United States, Italy and Spain. The cDNA or gDNA used as material had been derived from T cells, B-cell-depleted T cells, or PBMCs.

In the original analysis: Amplification of reference gene primers provided the estimated nucleated cell counts. TCRdb's table, derived via immunoSEQ multiplex PCR, lists solely in-frame clones and lacks some. Clonal size and the V and J genes are those of that table, whereas D and trimming came from the DNA. The repertoire includes around 160,000 clones, over 80% of them detected once, and around 6.5% sits in the top ten. The V gene's germline CDR1 is MDHEN and CDR2 SYDVKM. V shed 6 bases and J 6 bases; nucleotides not matched to a gene: 6. The CDR3 covers 14 residues. Sequencing used peripheral blood. The sequence was collected from a man older than 75 with acute or convalescent COVID-19. The chain links TRBV28 to TRBJ2-4, with 9 bases identical to TRBD1. The CDR3 nucleotides read TGTGCCAGCAGGAGGACAGGGGTGATAAACATTCAGTACTTC. Amino acid sequence: CASRRTGVINIQYF.